The 30 T cell receptor beta chains given below trace back to one sample, sequenced in a study. TCRdb processed the 5' RACE reads anew with MiXCR; each CDR3 protein has one entry. Among 8,000 to 8,500 distinct CDR3 sequences listed, approximately 71% were seen once. The sequencing input was tumor-infiltrating naive CD4+ T cells sorted from the breast tumor. Subset: naive CD4+ T cells, CD4+CD45RA+CD25-. The receptors here all came from a female donor with breast cancer.

This rearrangement joins TRBV27 to TRBJ1-4; D might be TRBD1 (5 bases). Germline lookup yields CDR1 MNHEY and CDR2 SMNVEV (reference sequence). This CDR3 is built from 13 residues. Trimming stripped 5 bases from V and 5 bases from J, with 9 bases between. CDR3 coding DNA: TGTGCCAGCAGTCTGCGACAGAATGAAAAACTGTTTTTT. Its translation is CASSLRQNEKLFF.

For the CDR3, the DNA is TGTGCCAGCAGTTGGGGGACTAGCGGGAGTGGGGTGCAGTTCTTC. Translated: CASSWGTSGSGVQFF. The chain is built from TRBV12-3 or TRBV12-4 and TRBJ2-1; 14 nucleotides line up with TRBD2. J lost 12 bases, V lost 4 bases, and 8 bases had no gene match. The CDR3 sequence is 15 residues long.

This clonotype was recorded only once. The chain joins TRBV7-8 to TRBJ2-5, with D tentatively TRBD1 (6 bases). Deletions cut 5 bases from V and 5 bases from J, with 18 bases between. This CDR3 region has 15 residues. Looked up from germline, CDR1 is SGHVS and CDR2 is FQNEAQ. For the CDR3, the DNA is TGTGCCAGCAGCGCGAGCCTACAGGGTCGGGAGACCCAGTACTTC. Translation gives CASSASLQGRETQYF.

The CDR3 DNA reads TGCAGTGCTAGAGGAGGGGGAGGCGACGAGCAGTTCTTC. Amino acid sequence: CSARGGGGDEQFF. The chain uses TRBV20-1 and TRBJ2-1; D might be TRBD1 or TRBD2, each matching 6 bases. Germline V CDR1 and CDR2: DFQATT, SNEGSKA (reference sequence). Trimming stripped 1 base from V and 10 bases from J, with 14 bases between. This CDR3 region has 13 residues.

The chain combines TRBV7-9 with TRBJ2-7, with D hard to call. Germline V lookup: CDR1 SEHNR, CDR2 FQNEAQ (reference sequence). The CDR3 loop spans 12 amino acids. The germline V and J ends were trimmed by 5 bases and 7 bases, with 12 bases remaining between them. CDR3 coding DNA: TGTGCCAGCAGCGAGACTCGGCGGGAGCAGTACTTC. It translates to CASSETRREQYF.

The chain recombines TRBV20-1 with TRBJ2-5; D uncertain. V lost 4 bases, J lost 4 bases, and 13 bases lay in between. The CDR3 covers 13 residues. Germline V gives CDR1 DFQATT, CDR2 SNEGSKA (reference sequence). The CDR3 is CSATRVTRETQYF. In nucleotides, the CDR3 is TGCAGTGCTACAAGGGTGACCAGAGAGACCCAGTACTTC.

The J gene is TRBJ2-1, the V gene TRBV20-1, with 7 bases identical to TRBD1. Germline loops: CDR1 DFQATT, CDR2 SNEGSKA (reference sequence). The CDR3 has 13 residues. Germline trimming cut 2 bases from V and 8 bases from J; bases unmatched to any gene: 6. The CDR3 reads CSARTGAGDEQFF. The DNA for the CDR3 is TGCAGTGCTAGAACAGGGGCGGGTGATGAGCAGTTCTTC.

The V and J genes are TRBV6-1 and TRBJ2-2; TRBD1 agrees at 8 bases. The V and J ends lost 6 bases and 6 bases, in that order; junction bases with no gene match: 21. This CDR3 spans 19 amino acids. Germline CDR1 and CDR2: MNHNS and SASEGT. In nucleotides, the CDR3 is TGTGCCAGCAGCCCCCACGTCCTCACAGACAGGGGTAAACCCGGGGAGCTGTTTTTT. Its protein is CASSPHVLTDRGKPGELFF.

The chain links TRBV5-1 to TRBJ2-4, with 10 bases fitting TRBD2. From germline, CDR1 is SGHRS and CDR2 YFSETQ. The CDR3 loop spans 14 amino acids. V was clipped by 4 bases and J by 6 bases; unmatched bases: 4. CDR3 loop: CASSPVAGGNIQYF. CDR3 sequence (DNA): TGCGCCAGCAGCCCCGTAGCGGGAGGAAACATTCAGTACTTC.

Of note for this clonotype: One end of the junction varies from germline; a read error may be responsible. The rearrangement uses TRBV7-7 and TRBJ1-4, with D hard to call. This CDR3 has 13 amino acids. Germline V gene data show CDR1 as SSHAT and CDR2 as FNYEAQ (reference sequence). CDR3 nucleotides: TGTGCTAGCAGCTTAGCTCGGGGAGAAAAACTGTTTTTT. It yields the protein CASSLARGEKLFF.

The rearrangement links TRBV5-1 to TRBJ2-2; a weak D match, TRBD2 (6 bases). From germline, CDR1 is SGHRS and CDR2 YFSETQ. The germline V and J ends were trimmed by 3 bases and 10 bases, with 19 bases remaining between them. The CDR3 contains 15 residues. The CDR3 spells CASSSLLGGGEELFF. The CDR3 DNA is TGCGCCAGCAGCTCCCTCCTGGGGGGTGGAGAGGAGCTGTTTTTT.

This clonotype was observed a handful of times. This chain links TRBV29-1 with TRBJ2-3, with 14 bases identical to TRBD2. This CDR3 is built from 14 residues. The V segment lost 8 bases and the J segment 6 bases; nucleotides outside the gene matches: 7. Looked up from germline, CDR1 is SQVTM and CDR2 is ANQGSEA. This chain's CDR3 is CSIRLAGGPDTQYF. CDR3 nucleotides: TGCAGCATTAGACTAGCGGGAGGGCCGGATACGCAGTATTTT.

This clonotype appeared a single time. The chain employs TRBV20-1 and TRBJ2-7, with D possibly TRBD2 on 5 matching bases. Germline CDR1 reads DFQATT; CDR2 reads SNEGSKA (reference sequence). The CDR3 contains 15 residues. V was clipped by 4 bases and J by 3 bases, with 19 bases between them. CDR3 loop: CSAIEGWDLRYEQYF. CDR3 nucleotides: TGCAGTGCTATCGAGGGTTGGGATTTACGCTACGAGCAGTACTTC.

This chain uses TRBV7-2 with TRBJ1-5, with 7 nucleotides matching TRBD1. The CDR3 spans 15 residues. CDR1 and CDR2 from the germline V gene are SGHTA and FQGNSA. The ends lost 4 bases at V and 1 base at J; junction bases unmatched: 4. The CDR3 spells CASSWRDSSNQPQHF. DNA of the CDR3: TGTGCCAGCAGCTGGAGGGACAGCAGCAATCAGCCCCAGCATTTT.

The rearrangement joins TRBV10-1 to TRBJ1-6; D ambiguous. This CDR3 spans 14 amino acids. From germline, CDR1 is WNHNN and CDR2 SYGVQD (reference sequence). V lost 6 bases to trimming and J lost 6 bases, with 12 bases between them. The DNA for the CDR3 is TGCGCCAGCAGCGTTGCAGGAGTTAATTCACCCCTCCACTTT. This gives the protein CASSVAGVNSPLHF.

The chain links TRBV12-3 or TRBV12-4 to TRBJ1-4; D not resolved. This CDR3 spans 12 amino acids. V lost 8 bases, J lost 0 bases, and 4 bases lay in between. Here the CDR3 reads CASRATNEKLFF. For the CDR3, the DNA is TGTGCCAGCCGTGCAACTAATGAAAAACTGTTTTTT.

The chain joins TRBV6-6 to TRBJ1-5; D is possibly TRBD1 (5 bases). The germline V gene has CDR1 MNHNY and CDR2 SVGAGI (reference sequence). V was clipped by 2 bases and J by 4 bases, with 18 bases between them. This CDR3 has 17 residues. The CDR3 DNA follows: TGTGCCAGCAGTTACCCCACCGTGCCAGGGAGTAATCAGCCCCAGCATTTT. Amino acid sequence: CASSYPTVPGSNQPQHF.

This clonotype has more than one count but fewer than ten. The V call is TRBV7-2, the J call TRBJ2-3; 7 bases align to TRBD2. The J segment lost 14 bases and the V segment lost 4 bases, leaving 6 bases of the junction unmatched. Germline loops: CDR1 SGHTA, CDR2 FQGNSA. The CDR3 is 11 residues long. The CDR3 DNA reads TGTGCCAGCAGCTCTAGCGGCCGGCGGTATTTT. Translation: CASSSSGRRYF. Full variable domain (outside the CDR3, taken from reference TRBV7-2 and TRBJ2-3): GAGVSQSPSNKVTEKGKDVELRCDPISGHTALYWYRQSLGQGLEFLIYFQGNSAPDKSGLPSDRFSAERTGGSVSTLTIQRTQQEDSAVYLCASSSSGRRYFGPGTRLTVL.

The CDR3 coding sequence is TGTGCCAGCAGTACGGGGACAGTTAATAACTATGGCTACACCTTC. This sequence encodes CASSTGTVNNYGYTF. The genes are TRBV6-5 and TRBJ1-2, with TRBD1 matching over 7 bases. Germline V gene sequence: CDR1 MNHEY, CDR2 SVGAGI. With V trimmed by 5 bases and J by 1 base, 7 bases remained unmatched. CDR3 size: 15 residues.

This clonotype is classed as large. V and J are TRBV29-1 and TRBJ1-1; 7 nucleotides agree with TRBD1. Germline V lookup: CDR1 SQVTM, CDR2 ANQGSEA. V lost 6 bases, J lost 0 bases, and 10 bases stayed unmatched. CDR3 length equals 15 residues. CDR3 amino acids: CSVNTRQGMNTEAFF. CDR3 in DNA: TGCAGCGTCAATACGCGACAGGGAATGAACACTGAAGCTTTCTTT.

CDR3 in amino acids: CSARGGHYQETQYF. The CDR3 bases are TGCAGTGCTAGAGGGGGACACTACCAAGAGACCCAGTACTTC. The genes are TRBV20-1 and TRBJ2-5; possibly TRBD1 for D (6 bases). CDR3 length equals 14 residues. Germline values: CDR1 DFQATT, CDR2 SNEGSKA (reference sequence). The V end lost 1 base, the J end lost 0 bases, and 9 bases lay between the germline ends.

This rearrangement joins TRBV2 to TRBJ2-2, with D possibly being TRBD2 (6 bases). V was pared by 5 bases and J by 1 base, with 8 bases between. Germline V CDR1 and CDR2: SNHLY, FYNNEI. The CDR3 covers 14 residues. Written as DNA, the CDR3 is TGTGCCAGCAGTTTGGGGGGGAACACCGGGGAGCTGTTTTTT. This encodes CASSLGGNTGELFF.

The chain couples TRBV5-5 to TRBJ2-7, with 8 bases lining up with TRBD1. This CDR3 spans 17 amino acids. V dropped 5 bases and J dropped 0; count of bases not matched to a gene: 13. CDR1 and CDR2 (germline): SGHKS, YYEKEE (reference sequence). CDR3 in DNA: TGTGCCAGCAGTTATGACCACGGGACAGGCCTCTCCTACGAGCAGTACTTC. Translation gives CASSYDHGTGLSYEQYF. Looking up the rest from reference TRBV5-5 and TRBJ2-7 gives the full variable domain: DAGVTQSPTHLIKTRGQQVTLRCSPISGHKSVSWYQQVLGQGPQFIFQYYEKEERGRGNFPDRFSARQFPNYSSELNVNALLLGDSALYLCASSYDHGTGLSYEQYFGPGTRLTVT.

This clonotype was detected a few times. The CDR3 loop is CASSLEGVGTEAFF. CDR3 nucleotides: TGTGCCAGCAGTTTAGAGGGTGTTGGCACTGAAGCTTTCTTT. The rearrangement joins TRBV12-3 or TRBV12-4 to TRBJ1-1; D gene ambiguous. There are 14 residues in the CDR3. V was clipped by 1 base and J by 4 bases, with 10 bases between them.

This clonotype came up a few times. V usage is TRBV5-1 and J usage is TRBJ1-2, with 9 positions matching TRBD1. This CDR3 spans 14 amino acids. Germline assignment: CDR1 SGHRS and CDR2 YFSETQ. V dropped 0 bases and J dropped 5; count of bases not matched to a gene: 2. CDR3 coding DNA: TGCGCCAGCAGCTTGGGACAGGGGGATTATGGCTACACCTTC. This translates into CASSLGQGDYGYTF.

The chain couples TRBV6-1 to TRBJ1-2; weak D call: TRBD1 (5 bases). The CDR3 has 14 amino acids. Trimming left V 7 bases short and J 7 bases short, with 19 bases between. CDR1 MNHNS and CDR2 SASEGT come from the germline V gene. This CDR3 reads CASTSGAEVAGYTF. CDR3 nucleotides: TGTGCCAGCACCTCCGGGGCAGAGGTCGCTGGCTACACCTTC.

The gene calls are TRBV7-8 and TRBJ1-5; 9 bases are a match to TRBD1. The CDR3 covers 15 residues. Germline V gene data show CDR1 as SGHVS and CDR2 as FQNEAQ. The trim removed 5 bases at V and 7 bases at J, leaving 9 bases unmatched. Here the CDR3 reads CASSGDRVGWQPQHF. CDR3 DNA: TGTGCCAGCAGCGGGGACAGGGTGGGTTGGCAGCCCCAGCATTTT.

This rearrangement joins TRBV20-1 to TRBJ2-7, with TRBD1 matching over 10 bases. Germline CDR1 and CDR2: DFQATT and SNEGSKA (reference sequence). J gave up 1 base and V 7 bases, and 1 base lay outside the gene matches. The CDR3 sequence is 12 residues long. The CDR3, as DNA: TGCAGTGGGGACAGGGGTTCCTACGAGCAGTACTTC. Its translation is CSGDRGSYEQYF.

The table lists this clonotype with a count of one. Given the absence of the conserved phenylalanine or tryptophan at the CDR3 end, a read error is likely. The V gene is TRBV6-5, the J gene TRBJ1-4, with D hard to call. The CDR3 has 14 amino acids. V lost 6 bases and J 2 bases, leaving 10 bases between the germline ends. Germline V lookup: CDR1 MNHEY, CDR2 SVGAGI. The CDR3: CASRSWVTNEKLFS. As DNA, the CDR3 is TGTGCCAGCAGATCATGGGTGACTAATGAAAAACTGTTTTCT.

J is TRBJ1-2 and V is TRBV20-1, with D unclear. CDR1 is DFQATT, CDR2 SNEGSKA, per germline (reference sequence). The CDR3 has 14 residues. With 3 bases removed from V and 2 bases from J, the gap between germline ends came to 13 bases. The CDR3 nucleotides read TGCAGTGCTAGTCGAAGCGATTCGAACTATGGCTACACCTTC. Translation: CSASRSDSNYGYTF.